The sequence of this T cell receptor beta chain was determined in a study of T cell repertoires in cytomegalovirus infection. Via MiXCR, TCRdb re-called the reads, giving one row per CDR3 protein. The data hold more than 400,000 distinct CDR3 sequences, with around 27% observed a single time. Unmatched junction bases numbered 6, after V lost 2 bases and J lost 5 bases. Germline CDR1 reads KGHSH; CDR2 reads LQKENI. The CDR3 length is 16 residues. The chain recombines TRBV18 with TRBJ2-5; 12 nucleotides agree with TRBD1. Specimen: PBMCs. This TCR came from a human donor in good health (CMV status not recorded). Some clones in this sample may be carry-over from other donors' samples. The CDR3 DNA sequence: TGTGCCAGCTCACCATCCGGGACAGGGGGCGTCGAGACCCAGTACTTC. Its translation: CASSPSGTGGVETQYF.